What follows are 3 T cell receptor beta chains derived from one specimen sequenced in a study of monozygotic twins with inflammatory bowel disease. TCRdb reworked the 5' RACE reads into one entry per CDR3 protein, no DNA. The table lists more than 120,000 distinct CDR3 sequences, with under 2.5% in the top ten. Sample: blood. The receptors stem from a human donor with ulcerative colitis or Crohn's disease, or a healthy co-twin of an affected twin (not recorded which).

The chain couples TRBV20-1 to TRBJ2-7; TCRdb designates TRBD2, a call that cannot be tested without DNA. This CDR3 has 14 residues. The germline V gene encodes CDR1 DFQATT and CDR2 SNEGSKA (reference sequence). The CDR3 region is CSVYGGGGSYEQYF.

This chain links TRBV3-1 with TRBJ1-2; no DNA is available, so the TRBD1 call from TCRdb remains unchecked. This CDR3 is built from 14 residues. The germline V gene has CDR1 LGHDT and CDR2 YNNKEL (reference sequence). CDR3 sequence reads: CASSQAGTFYGYTF.

V usage is TRBV20-1 and J usage is TRBJ1-1; TCRdb returns TRBD1, unconfirmable since there is no DNA. The CDR3 sequence is 14 residues long. Germline lookup yields CDR1 DFQATT and CDR2 SNEGSKA (reference sequence). The chain's CDR3 is CSARRGPGDTEAFF.